This is a list of T cell receptor beta chains from one sample in a study of T cell repertoires in cytomegalovirus infection. These receptors have no identified antigens. Using its own MiXCR run on the reads, TCRdb lists one record per CDR3 protein. The table records tens of thousands of distinct CDR3 sequences, over 15% of them present only once. The sample here was CD8+ T cells from cultured PBMCs, taken from culture after CMV antigen stimulation. The source is a human donor in good health (CMV status not recorded). Some clones in this sample may be carry-over from other donors' samples. CDR3s include the opening cysteine and the closing phenylalanine or tryptophan. D genes are given only for firm matches. Size tells how often a clone was seen (once, few, many) or the class of an expanded clone, and some rows leave it out.

j_call v_call d_call clone_size cdr3_aa cdr3_nt
TRBJ1-4 TRBV7-2 - few CASRSDRDEPEKLFF TGTGCCAGCAGATCGGATCGGGACGAACCTGAAAAACTGTTTTTT
TRBJ2-5 TRBV18 TRBD2 - CASSPLAGESQETQYF TGTGCCAGCTCACCTTTAGCGGGAGAGAGCCAAGAGACCCAGTACTTC
TRBJ1-2 TRBV13 - - CASSLQEGTAGYTF TGTGCCAGCAGCCTACAGGAGGGTACCGCGGGCTACACCTTC
TRBJ2-2 TRBV5-6 - few CASSLAASANTGELFF TGTGCCAGCAGCTTGGCCGCTAGCGCGAACACCGGGGAGCTGTTTTTT
TRBJ2-7 TRBV11-2 TRBD2 - CASSFRLAGGNFYEQYF TGTGCCAGCAGCTTCAGGCTAGCGGGAGGGAATTTCTACGAGCAGTACTTC
TRBJ2-1 TRBV7-2 - few CASSLMDSSFTNEQFF TGTGCCAGCAGCTTAATGGACTCCTCATTTACTAATGAGCAGTTCTTC
TRBJ2-1 TRBV28 - - CASSLSRNNEQFF TGTGCCAGCAGTCTTAGTCGAAACAATGAGCAGTTCTTC
TRBJ1-1 TRBV7-2 - few CASSLADAENTEAFF TGTGCCAGCAGCTTAGCGGATGCAGAGAACACTGAAGCTTTCTTT
TRBJ2-3 TRBV7-2 - few CASSFVIWDTDTQYF TGTGCCAGCAGCTTCGTGATTTGGGACACAGATACGCAGTATTTT
TRBJ2-3 TRBV6-2/TRBV6-3 - few CASSPQYF TGTGCCAGCAGTCCGCAGTATTTT
TRBJ2-6 TRBV9 - - CASSETGGGANVLTF TGTGCCAGCAGCGAAACAGGCGGTGGGGCCAACGTCCTGACTTTC
TRBJ2-3 TRBV10-3 - - CAISPVADTQYF TGTGCCATCAGCCCTGTGGCAGATACGCAGTATTTT